Listed below are T cell receptor beta chains from one sample, sequenced in a study of blood T cell repertoires in COVID-19. The data were produced by immunoSEQ multiplex PCR, yet TCRdb's version contains in-frame clones alone and is incomplete. The data hold approximately 270,000 clones, with roughly 90% observed a single time. Input material: peripheral blood. These receptors came from a man aged 25 to 45 with acute or convalescent COVID-19. Each CDR3 is given with its conserved first and last residue. A D gene is named only where the DNA matches it firmly. Not every row has a clone size; where given, it reads once, few, many or a size class.

v_gene,abundance,d_gene,j_gene,CDR3nt,CDR3aa
TRBV30,-,-,TRBJ2-6,TGTGCCTGGAGTGGCACATCCTCTGGGGCCAACGTCCTGACTTTC,CAWSGTSSGANVLTF
TRBV28,-,TRBD1,TRBJ2-1,TGTTTCAGCAGTCGACAGGGTGGTGAGCAGTTCTTC,CFSSRQGGEQFF
TRBV9,once,-,TRBJ1-5,TGTGCCAGCAGCGCAGGGACTCCCAGTTCGAATCAGCCCCAGCATTTT,CASSAGTPSSNQPQHF
TRBV27,-,TRBD2,TRBJ2-3,TGTGCCAGCAGTTTCCAAGCGGGAGCCAGGACAGATACGCAGTATTTT,CASSFQAGARTDTQYF
TRBV7-8,-,-,TRBJ1-3,TGTGCCAGCTTTTGGACAGTTCGGGACACCATATATTTT,CASFWTVRDTIYF
TRBV27,once,-,TRBJ2-5,TGTGCCAGCAGATCCACTATATTCCAAGAGACCCAGTACTTC,CASRSTIFQETQYF
TRBV5-6,-,-,TRBJ1-6,TGTGCCAGCAGCCCGTTGGGATTACAGGGTTATAATTCACCCCTCCACTTT,CASSPLGLQGYNSPLHF
TRBV9,-,-,TRBJ1-1,TGTGCCAGCAGCGTAGTTCGAGGCTCTGAAGCTTTCTTT,CASSVVRGSEAFF
TRBV28,-,-,TRBJ1-5,TGTGCCAGCAGCCAATTTCAGCCCCAGCATTTT,CASSQFQPQHF
TRBV7-2,-,TRBD2,TRBJ2-7,TGTGCCAGCAGCTTAGTCGCTAGCGGGAGTTTTGGCGCCTACGAGCAGTACTTC,CASSLVASGSFGAYEQYF
TRBV30,-,TRBD1,TRBJ2-2,TGTGCCTATACAAGACAGGGTTACACCGGGGAGCTGTTTTTT,CAYTRQGYTGELFF
TRBV7-2,-,-,TRBJ2-1,TGTGCCAGCAGCTCTTCTGGCGGGATAGGCAATGAGCAGTTCTTC,CASSSSGGIGNEQFF
TRBV24-1,-,TRBD1,TRBJ1-6,TGTGCCACCAGATCACAGGGGCGGGGAGGAGAATTTTCACCCCTCCACTTT,CATRSQGRGGEFSPLHF
TRBV4-2,-,-,TRBJ1-2,TGTGCCAGCAGCCAAGATATGGGGGGTAACTATGGCTACACCTTC,CASSQDMGGNYGYTF
TRBV9,once,-,TRBJ2-3,TGTGCCAGCAGCGTAGTCGTGACAGGCACAGATACGCAGTATTTT,CASSVVVTGTDTQYF
TRBV28,-,-,TRBJ1-2,TGTGCCAGCGTTGCAAACGGCAGGAACTCCCTCCGGGGCTACACCTTC,CASVANGRNSLRGYTF
TRBV7-2,-,-,TRBJ1-5,TGTGCCAGCAGCTCCGACACCAGCAATCAGCCCCAGCATTTT,CASSSDTSNQPQHF
TRBV19,-,-,TRBJ1-1,TGTGCCAGTAGTATCTCCCGGGGTTCGGGGGACACTGAAGCTTTCTTT,CASSISRGSGDTEAFF
TRBV5-4,-,TRBD2,TRBJ2-7,TGTGCCAGCAGCTTGGATCCCGTACGGAGACTAGCGGGTATGATCTACGAGCAGTACTTC,CASSLDPVRRLAGMIYEQYF
TRBV11-2,once,TRBD2,TRBJ2-7,TGTGCCAGCAGTCGGACTAGCGGGAGAAAATACGAGCAGTACTTC,CASSRTSGRKYEQYF
TRBV3-1/TRBV3-2,-,TRBD2,TRBJ2-1,TGTGCCAGCAGCCATCCCATTAGCGGGGGTAATGAGCAGTTCTTC,CASSHPISGGNEQFF
TRBV4-1,-,TRBD2,TRBJ2-1,TGCGCCAGCAGCCTAGGGACTACGGGCACCTACAATGAGCAGTTCTTC,CASSLGTTGTYNEQFF
TRBV30,-,-,TRBJ1-3,TGTGCCTGGACCCGGGGGACTCTCTCTGGAAACACCATATATTTT,CAWTRGTLSGNTIYF
TRBV10-3,once,-,TRBJ1-6,TGTGCCATCAGTGATGGGGCCAGCTCCTATAATTCACCCCTCCACTTT,CAISDGASSYNSPLHF
TRBV3-1/TRBV3-2,-,-,TRBJ1-6,TGTGCCAGCAGACCTCGCTCCACAGGCTATAATTCACCCCTCCACTTT,CASRPRSTGYNSPLHF
TRBV29-1,once,-,TRBJ1-1,TGCAGCGTCGGCCAACAGGCCATGATAACTGAAGCTTTCTTT,CSVGQQAMITEAFF
TRBV3-1/TRBV3-2,once,TRBD1,TRBJ1-1,TGTGCCAGCAGCCAAAACAGGGGGAACACTGAAGCTTTCTTT,CASSQNRGNTEAFF
TRBV9,-,TRBD1,TRBJ1-2,TGTGCCAGCACCAAGGACAGGGAACGAGGGGGCTACACCTTC,CASTKDRERGGYTF
TRBV19,-,-,TRBJ1-3,TGTGCCAGTAGTGTCCCTATAGGACGTCTAGCATCTGGAAACACCATATATTTT,CASSVPIGRLASGNTIYF
TRBV18,-,-,TRBJ1-1,TGTGCCAGCTCACCATACGAAACGACAGAACAAATTGAAGCTTTCTTT,CASSPYETTEQIEAFF
TRBV6-1,-,-,TRBJ1-5,TGTGCCAGCAGTGAACAGGGCTTATCCCAGCCCCAGCATTTT,CASSEQGLSQPQHF
TRBV10-3,-,TRBD1,TRBJ1-1,TGTGCCATCAGTGAACCCGGGACAGGGGGCAGTGAAGCTTTCTTT,CAISEPGTGGSEAFF
TRBV7-8,-,-,TRBJ2-2,TGTGCCAGCAGCCATATCGGGGTCGACCATTCCACCGGGGAGCTGTTTTTT,CASSHIGVDHSTGELFF
TRBV6-5,once,-,TRBJ2-7,TGTGCCAGCAGTCCCCGGACAGTAAGCTCCTACGAGCAGTACTTC,CASSPRTVSSYEQYF
TRBV27,-,-,TRBJ2-1,TGTGCCAGCAGTCCGCTGGGCCCCCCCCGCACCTACAATGAGCAGTTCTTC,CASSPLGPPRTYNEQFF
TRBV2,-,-,TRBJ2-3,TGTGCCAGCACAGCGATTAGGAGCACAGATACGCAGTATTTT,CASTAIRSTDTQYF
TRBV5-6,-,-,TRBJ2-1,TGTGCCAGCAGCTCCCTGAAGGGCGGGAACAACAATGAGCAGTTCTTC,CASSSLKGGNNNEQFF
TRBV5-1,-,TRBD1,TRBJ1-2,TGCGCCAGCAGCTTGGTGAGTGGACAGGTGAACTATGGCTACACCTTC,CASSLVSGQVNYGYTF
TRBV7-2,once,TRBD1,TRBJ1-2,TGTGCCAGCAGCTTGCCGGACAGGGGGTTTGGCTACACCTTC,CASSLPDRGFGYTF
TRBV5-1,-,TRBD1,TRBJ1-2,TGCGCCAGCAGCTTATCCTTTGGGACAGGCGAGTACGACTATGGCTACACCTTC,CASSLSFGTGEYDYGYTF
TRBV18,-,-,TRBJ2-3,TGTGCCAGCTCACCACCGGGGGGAAGGACAGATACGCAGTATTTT,CASSPPGGRTDTQYF
TRBV18,once,-,TRBJ1-1,TGTGCCAGCTCACCTCTTCGCGGGTCCTCAAACACTGAAGCTTTCTTT,CASSPLRGSSNTEAFF
TRBV29-1,-,-,TRBJ1-5,TGCAGCGTTGTTGAGAATAGCAATCAGCCCCAGCATTTT,CSVVENSNQPQHF
TRBV2,-,-,TRBJ1-1,TGTGCCAGCAGTAGACAGGAGTTGAACACTGAAGCTTTCTTT,CASSRQELNTEAFF
TRBV10-1,-,TRBD1,TRBJ2-3,TGCGCCACCAAGGGACAGACAGATACGCAGTATTTT,CATKGQTDTQYF
TRBV7-2,-,TRBD2,TRBJ2-2,TGTGCCAGCAGCTTAATGAGCGGGAGGGGGACCGGGGAGCTGTTTTTT,CASSLMSGRGTGELFF
TRBV6-5,once,-,TRBJ2-2,TGTGCCAGCAGCAGAGACAAGGGGGCCGGGGAGCTGTTTTTT,CASSRDKGAGELFF
TRBV7-6,few,TRBD1,TRBJ1-2,TGTGCCAGCGCTCTAGGCCACGGGACAGGGGGCGTTGGCTACACCTTC,CASALGHGTGGVGYTF
TRBV5-6,-,-,TRBJ2-5,TGTGCCAGCAGCTCCATCACTAGCAGACAGACCCAGTACTTC,CASSSITSRQTQYF
TRBV6-6,-,-,TRBJ2-2,TGTGCCAGCAGGCCCGGAGGGATCCTTAACACCGGGGAGCTGTTTTTT,CASRPGGILNTGELFF
TRBV2,-,-,TRBJ2-5,TGTGCCAGCAGTGATGGCCAAGGCGGGACCCAGTACTTC,CASSDGQGGTQYF
TRBV10-3,-,TRBD1,TRBJ1-4,TGTGCCATCAGTGAGGTGGGGACAGGGAATGAAAAACTGTTTTTT,CAISEVGTGNEKLFF
TRBV5-4,-,-,TRBJ1-2,TGTGCCAGCAGCTTGGTCGCGGGGTCGAACTATGGCTACACCTTC,CASSLVAGSNYGYTF
TRBV7-9,-,-,TRBJ1-5,TGTGCCAGCAGCTTAGGGGCGATCAGCAATCAGCCCCAGCATTTT,CASSLGAISNQPQHF
TRBV7-9,-,-,TRBJ2-6,TGTGCCAGCAGGCGACAGGATCCTGGGGCCAACGTCCTGACTTTC,CASRRQDPGANVLTF
TRBV7-7,-,TRBD2,TRBJ2-1,TGTGCTAGCAGGCGCGGGGGGGTCGACAACAATGAGCAGTTCTTC,CASRRGGVDNNEQFF
TRBV5-1,-,TRBD2,TRBJ2-3,TGCGCCAGCAGCTTGGTGGGTAGCGGGAGCACAGATACGCAGTATTTT,CASSLVGSGSTDTQYF